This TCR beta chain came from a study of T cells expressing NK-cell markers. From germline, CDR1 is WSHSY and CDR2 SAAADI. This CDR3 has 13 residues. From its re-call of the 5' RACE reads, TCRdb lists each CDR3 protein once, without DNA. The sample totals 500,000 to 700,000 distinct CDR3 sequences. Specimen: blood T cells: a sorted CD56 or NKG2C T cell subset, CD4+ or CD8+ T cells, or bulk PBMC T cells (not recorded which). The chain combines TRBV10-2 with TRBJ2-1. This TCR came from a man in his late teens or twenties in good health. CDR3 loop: CASTDPKNNEQFF.